There are a few counts of the clone carrying this T cell receptor beta chain. What it binds is unknown. Naive, central memory, regulatory and stem cell-like memory cells within the CD4+ compartment were sorted using CD45RO/CCR7/CD25/CD127/CD95/CD27. Purity exceeding 95% was reached by all sorted populations. This entry comes from a study of beta chain features in type 1 diabetes. Study results and limitations: Moderately but significantly shorter TCRB CDR3s were found in Type 1 diabetes patients in all four CD4+ subsets.

What was sequenced were expressed TCRB transcripts, since all of the isolated RNA had been reverse transcribed. The table came from immunoSEQ multiplex PCR; TCRdb's copy has only in-frame clones and leaves some out. The data hold 350,000 to 450,000 clones, with approximately 13% observed a single time. V was pared by 7 bases and J by 1 base, with 13 bases between. Germline assignment: CDR1 MNHEY and CDR2 SVGAGI. The CDR3 runs 14 residues. Material: naive CD4+ T cells from blood. The source of this sequence is a man aged 25-40 years in good health. The V call is TRBV6-5, the J call TRBJ1-1; no reliable D call. The CDR3 bases are TGTGCCAGCACACAACGGTGGGGGAACACTGAAGCTTTCTTT. Protein product: CASTQRWGNTEAFF.